This TCR beta chain is drawn from a study of blood T cell repertoires in COVID-19. Study-level background: COVID-19 samples collected from the United States, Italy and Spain covered acute and convalescent phases. T cells, B-cell-depleted T cells, or PBMCs supplied cDNA or gDNA.

Looked up from germline, CDR1 is SGHTA and CDR2 is FQGNSA. The length of the CDR3 is 16 residues. The V and J ends lost 2 bases and 0 bases respectively, with 8 bases between them. Original processing notes: Amplified reference gene primers provided the basis for estimating nucleated cell counts. Using immunoSEQ multiplex PCR, the repertoire was profiled, and TCRdb retains in-frame clones only, with some absent. V and J calls and clone size come straight from that table; D and trimming were deduced from the DNA. The sample has around 150,000 clones, around 85% seen once. The V call is TRBV7-2, the J call TRBJ2-6, with unresolved D. Sequenced: peripheral blood. The source of this sequence is a man between 65 and 85 years old with acute or convalescent COVID-19. Written as DNA, the CDR3 is TGTGCCAGCAGCTTAAGTGGCAGCTCTGGGGCCAACGTCCTGACTTTC. Its translation is CASSLSGSSGANVLTF.